This TCR beta chain was identified during a study of early T cells in non-severe SARS-CoV-2 infection. Background on the study: The sequenced material was bulk RNA from unsorted whole blood, and its chains were unpaired.

Details on this clonotype: Its antigen remains unknown.

TCRdb fed the 5' RACE reads into MiXCR, producing one record per CDR3 protein. The table has 50,000 to 70,000 distinct CDR3 sequences, about 7.7% seen once. This CDR3 spans 17 amino acids. Per the germline V gene, CDR1 is SGDLS and CDR2 is YYNGEE. V lost 0 bases, J lost 2 bases, and 5 bases stayed unmatched. Points from the study as a whole: Matching against VDJdb likely underestimated virus-specific expansions, favoring anti-spike CD8.

The receptor comes from an adult who was a healthcare worker with PCR-confirmed SARS-CoV-2 infection or an uninfected control (not recorded which). Material: whole blood. V usage is TRBV9 and J usage is TRBJ1-3, with 10 bases matching TRBD1. CDR3 sequence: CASSVAGQGVTGNTIYF. CDR3 nucleotide sequence: TGTGCCAGCAGCGTAGCCGGACAGGGGGTTACTGGAAACACCATATATTTT.